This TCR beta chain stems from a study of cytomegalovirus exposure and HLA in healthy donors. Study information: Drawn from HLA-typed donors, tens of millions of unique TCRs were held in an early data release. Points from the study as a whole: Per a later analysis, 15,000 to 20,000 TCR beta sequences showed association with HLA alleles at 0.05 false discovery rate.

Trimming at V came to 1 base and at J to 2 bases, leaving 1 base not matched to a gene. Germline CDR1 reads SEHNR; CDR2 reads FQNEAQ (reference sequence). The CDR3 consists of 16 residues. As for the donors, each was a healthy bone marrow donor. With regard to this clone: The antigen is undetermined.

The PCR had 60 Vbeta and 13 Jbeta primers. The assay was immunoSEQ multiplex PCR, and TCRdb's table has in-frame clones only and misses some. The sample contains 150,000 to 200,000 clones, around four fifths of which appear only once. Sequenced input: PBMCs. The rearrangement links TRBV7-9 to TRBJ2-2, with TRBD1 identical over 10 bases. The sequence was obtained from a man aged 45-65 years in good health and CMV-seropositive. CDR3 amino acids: CASSLGDRGNTGELFF. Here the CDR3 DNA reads TGTGCCAGCAGCTTAGGGGACAGGGGAAACACCGGGGAGCTGTTTTTT.